This T cell receptor (beta chain) was identified during a study of T cells in Graves' hyperthyroidism and ophthalmopathy. There are many counts of this clonotype. Amplification yielded TCR beta CDR3 regions, with RNA transcripts as the source. A first-round RT-PCR of the TCR CDR3 used the HTBI primer set. TCRdb re-called the multiplex PCR reads through MiXCR, storing one row per CDR3 protein. The data contain around 500,000 distinct CDR3 sequences, approximately 15% of them seen just once; the ten biggest clones take up about 14%. The CDR3 consists of 18 residues. Per the germline V gene, CDR1 is LGHDT and CDR2 is YNNKEL (reference sequence). The V gene end was trimmed by 7 bases and the J gene end by 5 bases; junction bases not matched to a gene: 14.

The genes are TRBV3-1 and TRBJ2-5, with TRBD2 matching 15 bases. The clonotype comes from a woman aged 40-49 years with Graves' hyperthyroidism. Sequences were obtained from blood. CDR3 DNA sequence: TGTGCCAGCATCCCGGGGGGGACTAGCGGGAGGAAGTTGGAGACCCAGTACTTC. Protein sequence: CASIPGGTSGRKLETQYF.